This TCR beta chain was documented in a study of follicular helper T cells after annual influenza vaccination. Study-wide context: After each seasonal flu vaccination, blood came on days 0, 7 and 28. General observations from the study: ICOS+CD38+ cTfh clonality change tracked circulating plasmablast frequency change.

This sample's time point: 2015-2016 season, 7 days after influenza vaccination. Trimming took 4 bases from V and 5 from J; bases not matched to a gene: 11. Germline lookup yields CDR1 SGHRS and CDR2 YFSETQ. The CDR3 loop spans 15 amino acids. This clone was recorded once. Its antigen is still unknown. The table came from immunoSEQ multiplex PCR; TCRdb's copy has only in-frame clones and leaves some out. The sample shows over 6,000 clones, 82% of them seen only once. The receptor comes from an adult who received the influenza vaccine. The rearrangement uses TRBV5-1 and TRBJ2-5; 7 positions agree with TRBD1. The specimen was CXCR5- memory CD4+ T cells sorted from blood, collected 7 days after influenza vaccination. DNA for the CDR3: TGCGCCAGCAGCATCGAGGGGGCCGGACTGGAGACCCAGTACTTC. It codes for CASSIEGAGLETQYF.